The clone carrying this T cell receptor beta chain was detected once. This CDR3 is 16 amino acids long. Germline CDR1 and CDR2: LNHDA and SQIVND (reference sequence). V trimming: 3 bases; J trimming: 7 bases; junction bases outside the gene matches: 7. Produced via immunoSEQ multiplex PCR; TCRdb's table is partial and in-frame only. The sample lists under 500,000 clones, about 85% occurring once. The data were taken from a study of blood T cell repertoires in COVID-19. Across the whole study: Both acute and convalescent COVID-19 samples were obtained from the United States, Italy and Spain.

The sample was PBMCs or T cells enriched from blood (not recorded which). The clonotype was recovered from a woman aged 18-30 years with acute COVID-19. V usage is TRBV19 and J usage is TRBJ2-1, with 12 bases matching TRBD2. CDR3 sequence: CASSITGLAGGNEQFF. CDR3 sequence (DNA): TGTGCCAGTAGTATCACGGGACTAGCGGGTGGTAATGAGCAGTTCTTC.